These T cell receptor beta chains were read from a single sample in a study of blood T cell repertoires in COVID-19. Measured with immunoSEQ multiplex PCR; TCRdb has only the in-frame clones, and not every one. The data contain roughly 430,000 clones, 88% of them singletons. The sequenced sample consisted of PBMCs or T cells enriched from blood (not recorded which). These receptors were taken from a woman aged 40 to 50 with acute COVID-19. Each CDR3 is given with its conserved first and last residue. The D gene is left open where the match is weak. For some rows the clone size is stated as once, few or many, or as a class when expanded; others skip it.

cdr3_nt cdr3_aa clone_size j_call d_call v_call
TGCGCCAGCAGCTTGGAAGGGGGCGCGAACACTGAAGCTTTCTTT CASSLEGGANTEAFF NA TRBJ1-1 TRBD1 TRBV5-1
TGTGCCAGCAGCGATCGGGGATTTGGAGGGAACACTGAAGCTTTCTTT CASSDRGFGGNTEAFF NA TRBJ1-1 NA TRBV6-2/TRBV6-3
TGCAGCGTAGCCGACAGGGCAAATCAGCCCCAGCATTTT CSVADRANQPQHF NA TRBJ1-5 TRBD1 TRBV29-1
TGTGCCAGCAGCTTGGGGACTAGGGCGTACGAGCAGTACTTC CASSLGTRAYEQYF NA TRBJ2-7 TRBD2 TRBV5-8
TGCGCCAGCAGCCCGGGACTGTTCCTCTACGAGCAGTACTTC CASSPGLFLYEQYF NA TRBJ2-7 NA TRBV5-1
TGTGCCAGCAGTTACTCGGGACTTAACTATGGCTACACCTTC CASSYSGLNYGYTF NA TRBJ1-2 NA TRBV6-5
TGTGCCAGTAGTATAGGGCTAGGGGGCTATCAGCCCCAGCATTTT CASSIGLGGYQPQHF NA TRBJ1-5 TRBD1 TRBV19
TGTGCCAGCTCACCACGTGCGGGGTTGGGTGAAAAACTGTTTTTT CASSPRAGLGEKLFF NA TRBJ1-4 NA TRBV18
TGCGCCAGCAGGACAGGGGGGCCTACGCAAGAGACCCAGTACTTC CASRTGGPTQETQYF NA TRBJ2-5 TRBD1 TRBV5-1
TGTGCCAGCAGCCGCGGACAGGGGTGGGCCGGGGAGCTGTTTTTT CASSRGQGWAGELFF NA TRBJ2-2 TRBD1 TRBV3-1/TRBV3-2
TGTGCCAGCAGCTTACTCCCCTCCGGGACAGGGGCTCACTATGGCTACACCTTC CASSLLPSGTGAHYGYTF NA TRBJ1-2 TRBD1 TRBV7-9
TGCGCCAGCAGCCAATGGCAGGGGGCTATCGGCACTGAAGCTTTCTTT CASSQWQGAIGTEAFF NA TRBJ1-1 TRBD1 TRBV4-1
TGTGCCAGCAGCTTGGGTCGTTCCACAGATACGCAGTATTTT CASSLGRSTDTQYF NA TRBJ2-3 NA TRBV5-4
TGCGCCAGCAGCCAAGGGGTGACAGGAGCCACAGATACGCAGTATTTT CASSQGVTGATDTQYF NA TRBJ2-3 NA TRBV4-1
TGCGCCAGCTCGACAGGCCTAATTCCTTCCTACGAGCAGTACTTC CASSTGLIPSYEQYF NA TRBJ2-7 NA TRBV5-1
TGTGCCAGCAGCCTAAAACCTCGGGTAAGAGGCACTGAAGCTTTCTTT CASSLKPRVRGTEAFF NA TRBJ1-1 NA TRBV7-8
TGCAGCGTTGAATCCTTGGGGCATGCGACTGAAGCTTTCTTT CSVESLGHATEAFF once TRBJ1-1 NA TRBV29-1